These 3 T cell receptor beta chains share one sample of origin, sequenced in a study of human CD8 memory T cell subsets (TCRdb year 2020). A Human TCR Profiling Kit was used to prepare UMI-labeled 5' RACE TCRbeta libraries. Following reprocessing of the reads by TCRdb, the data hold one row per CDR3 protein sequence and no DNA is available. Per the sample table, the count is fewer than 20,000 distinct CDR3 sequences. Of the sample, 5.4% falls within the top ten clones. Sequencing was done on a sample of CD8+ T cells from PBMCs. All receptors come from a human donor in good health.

CDR3: CASSWVGPGGNQPQHF. V gene TRBV27 combines with J gene TRBJ1-5; the TCRdb call, TRBD1, lacks DNA for checking. Germline values: CDR1 MNHEY, CDR2 SMNVEV (reference sequence). CDR3 size: 16 residues.

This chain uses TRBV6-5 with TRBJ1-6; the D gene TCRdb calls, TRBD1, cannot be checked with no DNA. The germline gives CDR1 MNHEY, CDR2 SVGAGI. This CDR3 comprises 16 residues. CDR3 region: CASSYSSGSHASPLHF.

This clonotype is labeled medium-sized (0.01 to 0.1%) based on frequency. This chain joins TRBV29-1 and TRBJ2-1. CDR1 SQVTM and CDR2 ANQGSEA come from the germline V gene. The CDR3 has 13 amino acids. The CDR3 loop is CSVGVDFDNEQFF.